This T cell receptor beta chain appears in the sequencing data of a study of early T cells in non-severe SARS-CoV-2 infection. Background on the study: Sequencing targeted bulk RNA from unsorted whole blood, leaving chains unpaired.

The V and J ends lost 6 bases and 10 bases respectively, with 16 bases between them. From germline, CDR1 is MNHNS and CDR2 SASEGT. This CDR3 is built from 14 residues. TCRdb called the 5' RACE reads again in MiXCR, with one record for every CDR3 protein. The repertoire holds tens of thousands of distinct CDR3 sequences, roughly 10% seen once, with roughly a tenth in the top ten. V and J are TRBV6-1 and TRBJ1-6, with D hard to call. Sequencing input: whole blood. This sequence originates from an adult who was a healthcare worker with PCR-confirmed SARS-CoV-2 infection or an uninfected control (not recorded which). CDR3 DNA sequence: TGTGCCAGCAGAGCAGCCCTCGATGACTCACCCCTCCACTTT. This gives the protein CASRAALDDSPLHF.